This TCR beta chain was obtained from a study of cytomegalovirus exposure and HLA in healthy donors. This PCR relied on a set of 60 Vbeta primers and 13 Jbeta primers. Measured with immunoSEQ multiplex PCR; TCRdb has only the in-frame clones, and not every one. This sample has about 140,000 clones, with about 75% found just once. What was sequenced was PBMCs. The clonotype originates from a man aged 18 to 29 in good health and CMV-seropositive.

CDR3 bases: TGTGCCAGCAGTCTCACGGGGAGGACTGAAGCTTTCTTT. Its translation is CASSLTGRTEAFF. The rearrangement links TRBV6-5 to TRBJ1-1; D not resolved. The CDR3 covers 13 residues. The germline V gene has CDR1 MNHEY and CDR2 SVGAGI. V gave up 5 bases and J gave up 5 bases, with 12 bases separating them.